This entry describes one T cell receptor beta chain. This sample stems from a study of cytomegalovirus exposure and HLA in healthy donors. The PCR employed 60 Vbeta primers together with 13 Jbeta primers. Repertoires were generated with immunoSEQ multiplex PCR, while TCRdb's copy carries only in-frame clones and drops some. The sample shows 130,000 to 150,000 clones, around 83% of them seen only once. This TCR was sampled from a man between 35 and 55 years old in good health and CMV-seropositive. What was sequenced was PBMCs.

In nucleotides, the CDR3 is TGTGCCAGCAGCTTCCAATGGAGGGACAATGAGCAGTTCTTC. This sequence encodes CASSFQWRDNEQFF. The J gene is TRBJ2-1, the V gene TRBV7-2; possibly TRBD2 for D (6 bases). CDR3 length: 14 residues. The V and J ends lost 3 bases and 5 bases respectively, with 11 bases between them. Per germline, CDR1 SGHTA and CDR2 FQGNSA.